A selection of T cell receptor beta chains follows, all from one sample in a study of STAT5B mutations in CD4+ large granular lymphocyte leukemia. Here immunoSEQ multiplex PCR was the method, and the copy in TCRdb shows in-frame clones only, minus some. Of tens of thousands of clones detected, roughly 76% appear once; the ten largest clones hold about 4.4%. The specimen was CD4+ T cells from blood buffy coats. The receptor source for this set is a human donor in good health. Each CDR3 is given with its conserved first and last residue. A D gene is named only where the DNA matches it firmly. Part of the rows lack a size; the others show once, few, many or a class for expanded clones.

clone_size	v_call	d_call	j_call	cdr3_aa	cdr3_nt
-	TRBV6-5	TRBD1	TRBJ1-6	CASRHDRGGSPLHF	TGTGCCAGCAGACACGACAGGGGGGGTTCACCCCTCCACTTT
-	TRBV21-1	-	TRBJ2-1	CASSKGGGTAKQFF	TGTGCCAGCAGCAAAGGAGGAGGCACAGCTAAGCAGTTCTTC
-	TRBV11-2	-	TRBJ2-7	CASSFQFNYEQYF	TGTGCCAGCAGCTTTCAGTTCAACTACGAGCAGTACTTC
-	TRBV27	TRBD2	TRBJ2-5	CASSSGTRYQETQYF	TGTGCCAGCAGTTCCGGGACTAGATATCAAGAGACCCAGTACTTC
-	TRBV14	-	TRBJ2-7	CASSLSITRTYGVQYF	TGTGCCAGCAGCCTAAGCATTACTCGAACCTACGGGGTGCAGTACTTC
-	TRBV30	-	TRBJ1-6	CAWSVFNLLHF	TGTGCCTGGAGTGTATTCAACCTCCTCCACTTT
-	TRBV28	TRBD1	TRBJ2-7	CASSFSQGAYEQYF	TGTGCCAGCAGTTTCAGCCAGGGGGCCTACGAGCAGTACTTC
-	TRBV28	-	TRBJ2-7	CASSFSLGTAPYEQYF	TGTGCCAGCAGTTTCTCTCTCGGGACTGCCCCCTACGAGCAGTACTTC
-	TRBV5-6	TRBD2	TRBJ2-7	CASSLVSLAGPSNPYEQYF	TGTGCCAGCAGCTTGGTTAGCCTAGCGGGACCCTCAAATCCTTACGAGCAGTACTTC
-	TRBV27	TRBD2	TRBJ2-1	CASSSHHLAGLDNEQFF	TGTGCCAGCAGTTCACACCACCTAGCGGGATTGGATAATGAGCAGTTCTTC
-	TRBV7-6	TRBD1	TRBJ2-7	CASSYGPGQSYEQYF	TGTGCCAGCAGCTATGGACCGGGACAGAGCTACGAGCAGTACTTC
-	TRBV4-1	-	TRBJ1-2	CASSNSYGYTF	TGCGCCAGCAGCAACAGCTATGGCTACACCTTC
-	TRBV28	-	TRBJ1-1	CASSFGHPRDTEAFF	TGTGCCAGCAGTTTCGGGCACCCCCGGGACACTGAAGCTTTCTTT
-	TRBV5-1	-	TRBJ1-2	CASSGTGFGYTF	TGCGCCAGCAGCGGAACAGGGTTTGGCTACACCTTC
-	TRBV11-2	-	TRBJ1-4	CASSPRTRKLFF	TGTGCCAGCAGCCCTAGAACCAGAAAACTGTTTTTT
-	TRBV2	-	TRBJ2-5	CASSNKRSVETQYF	TGTGCCAGCTCGAACAAGAGGTCGGTGGAGACCCAGTACTTC
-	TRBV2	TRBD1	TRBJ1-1	CASRGVRGFAFF	TGTGCCAGCAGAGGCGTCAGGGGGTTTGCTTTCTTT
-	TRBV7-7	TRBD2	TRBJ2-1	CASSPGTSGSGEQFF	TGTGCCAGCAGTCCTGGGACTAGCGGGTCTGGTGAGCAGTTCTTC
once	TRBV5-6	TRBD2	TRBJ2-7	CASSPGGYRGEQYF	TGTGCCAGCAGCCCGGGGGGATACCGGGGGGAGCAGTACTTC
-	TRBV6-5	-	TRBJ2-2	CASVSGDTGELFF	TGTGCCAGCGTGTCGGGAGACACCGGGGAGCTGTTTTTT
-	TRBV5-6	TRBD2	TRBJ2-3	CASSLLAGGPDTQYF	TGTGCCAGCAGCTTACTAGCGGGAGGGCCAGATACGCAGTATTTT
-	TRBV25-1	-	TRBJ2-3	CASSEGASSTDTQYF	TGTGCCAGCAGTGAAGGCGCCTCTAGCACAGATACGCAGTATTTT
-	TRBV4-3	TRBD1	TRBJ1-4	CASSPGQTATNEKLFF	TGCGCCAGCAGCCCGGGACAGACTGCAACTAATGAAAAACTGTTTTTT
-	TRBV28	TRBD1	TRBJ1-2	CASRKRQGAYGYGYTF	TGTGCCAGCAGGAAAAGACAGGGGGCTTATGGCTATGGCTACACCTTC
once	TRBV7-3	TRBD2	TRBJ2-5	CASSQGNIAGDEQYF	TGTGCCAGCAGCCAAGGGAACATAGCGGGAGATGAGCAGTACTTC
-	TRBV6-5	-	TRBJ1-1	CASSFEGWNSEAFF	TGTGCCAGCAGCTTCGAGGGGTGGAATTCTGAAGCTTTCTTT
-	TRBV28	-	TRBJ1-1	CASTGAEGAAFF	TGTGCCAGCACCGGGGCGGAGGGAGCAGCTTTCTTT
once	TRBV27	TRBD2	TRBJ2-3	CASSLREGDTQYF	TGTGCCAGCAGTTTACGGGAGGGGGATACGCAGTATTTT
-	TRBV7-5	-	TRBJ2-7	CVRSFHSIRPTKHEQYF	TGTGTCAGAAGCTTCCACTCCATACGGCCCACAAAGCACGAGCAGTACTTC
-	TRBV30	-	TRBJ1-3	CAWNLGGGNTIYF	TGTGCCTGGAACTTAGGAGGAGGAAACACCATATATTTT
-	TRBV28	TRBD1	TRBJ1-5	CASTLGRGRPLYNQPQHF	TGTGCCAGCACCTTGGGCAGGGGGCGACCACTTTACAATCAGCCCCAGCATTTT
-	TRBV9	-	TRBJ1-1	CASSPGPDDTEAFF	TGTGCCAGCAGCCCGGGGCCCGATGACACTGAAGCTTTCTTT
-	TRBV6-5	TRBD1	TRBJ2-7	CASSYSTGQGKNEQYF	TGTGCCAGCAGTTACTCGACGGGACAGGGCAAGAACGAGCAGTACTTC
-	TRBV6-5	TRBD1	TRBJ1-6	CASFTGAYNSPLHF	TGTGCCAGCTTCACAGGGGCTTATAATTCACCCCTCCACTTT
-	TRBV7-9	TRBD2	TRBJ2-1	CASSRTSGNNNEQFF	TGTGCCAGCAGCCGGACTAGCGGAAACAACAATGAGCAGTTCTTC
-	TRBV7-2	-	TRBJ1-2	CASSHTRGKPYGYTF	TGTGCCAGCAGCCACACCCGGGGAAAACCCTATGGCTACACCTTC
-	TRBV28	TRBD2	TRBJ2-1	CASSRTSGMHNEQFF	TGTGCCAGCAGTCGGACTAGCGGAATGCACAATGAGCAGTTCTTC
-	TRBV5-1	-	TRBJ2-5	CASSPGALRETQYF	TGCGCCAGCAGCCCGGGAGCACTTCGGGAGACCCAGTACTTC
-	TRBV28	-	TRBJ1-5	CASSSPQGVGQPQHF	TGTGCCAGCAGTTCCCCGCAGGGAGTGGGTCAGCCCCAGCATTTT
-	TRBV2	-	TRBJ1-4	CASIMAAGTTNEKLFF	TGTGCCAGCATTATGGCAGCCGGAACAACTAATGAAAAACTGTTTTTT
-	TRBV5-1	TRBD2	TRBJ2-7	CASSLILAGDEQYF	TGCGCCAGCAGCTTGATTCTAGCGGGAGACGAGCAGTACTTC
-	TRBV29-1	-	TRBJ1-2	CSVDDGYTF	TGCAGCGTTGATGATGGCTACACCTTC
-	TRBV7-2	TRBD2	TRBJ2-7	CASSPTGLAGSYEQYF	TGTGCCAGCAGCCCGACGGGGCTAGCGGGGTCCTACGAGCAGTACTTC
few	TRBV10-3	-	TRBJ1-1	CAISEGQTNTEAFF	TGTGCCATCAGTGAGGGACAGACGAACACTGAAGCTTTCTTT
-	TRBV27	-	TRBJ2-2	CASSQRNTGELFF	TGTGCCAGCAGCCAAAGAAACACCGGGGAGCTGTTTTTT
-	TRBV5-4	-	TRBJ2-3	CASSRSGAVGGRTDTQYF	TGTGCCAGCAGCCGGAGTGGAGCGGTAGGGGGACGCACAGATACGCAGTATTTT
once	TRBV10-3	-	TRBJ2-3	CAISESSRSGTDTQYF	TGTGCCATCAGTGAGTCTAGTAGGTCGGGGACAGATACGCAGTATTTT
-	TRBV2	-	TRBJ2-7	CASSATSTDYEQYF	TGTGCCAGCAGCGCAACTAGCACGGACTACGAGCAGTACTTC
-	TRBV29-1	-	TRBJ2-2	CSGGAGTGELFF	TGCAGTGGGGGGGCCGGCACCGGGGAGCTGTTTTTT
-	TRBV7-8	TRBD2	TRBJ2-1	CASSLVGTSGRQYNEQFF	TGTGCCAGCAGCTTAGTCGGTACTAGCGGGAGACAATACAATGAGCAGTTCTTC
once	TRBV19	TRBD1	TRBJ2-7	CASSMGQGFYEQYF	TGTGCCAGTAGTATGGGACAGGGGTTCTACGAGCAGTACTTC
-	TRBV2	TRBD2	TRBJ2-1	CASSEVQRDDNEQFF	TGTGCCAGCAGTGAAGTCCAGCGGGACGACAATGAGCAGTTCTTC
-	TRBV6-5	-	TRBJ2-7	CASSRLGYEQYF	TGTGCCAGCAGTAGACTCGGCTACGAGCAGTACTTC